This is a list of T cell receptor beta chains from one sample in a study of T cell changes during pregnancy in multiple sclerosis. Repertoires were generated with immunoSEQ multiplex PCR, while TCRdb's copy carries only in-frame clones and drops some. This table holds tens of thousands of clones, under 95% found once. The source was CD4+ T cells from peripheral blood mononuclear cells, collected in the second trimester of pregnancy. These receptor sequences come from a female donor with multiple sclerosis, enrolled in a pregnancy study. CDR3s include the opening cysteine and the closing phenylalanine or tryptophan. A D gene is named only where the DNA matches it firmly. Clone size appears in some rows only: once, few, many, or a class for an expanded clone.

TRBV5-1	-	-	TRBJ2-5	TGCGCCAGCAGCTTGGCCACAGGGGGGGCCCAGGAGACCCAGTACTTC	CASSLATGGAQETQYF
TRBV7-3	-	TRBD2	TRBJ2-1	TGTGCCAGCAGCTATTATGGGACTAGCGGGAATGAGCAGTTCTTC	CASSYYGTSGNEQFF
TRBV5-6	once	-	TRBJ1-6	TGTGCCAGCCTCCTGGGGGGGGCTTCACCCCTCCACTTT	CASLLGGASPLHF
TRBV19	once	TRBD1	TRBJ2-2	TGTGCCAGTAGGGGGACAGGCGCCGGGGAGCTGTTTTTT	CASRGTGAGELFF
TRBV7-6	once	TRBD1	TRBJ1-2	TGTGCCAGCAGCGCAACAGGGGACAGTGGCTACACCTTC	CASSATGDSGYTF
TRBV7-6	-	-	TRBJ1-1	TGTGCCAGCAGCATACAAGAAATCGCGAACACTGAAGCTTTCTTT	CASSIQEIANTEAFF
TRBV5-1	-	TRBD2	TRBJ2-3	TGCGCCAGCAGCTCTGGACTAGCGGGGGACCAATATACGCAGTATTTT	CASSSGLAGDQYTQYF
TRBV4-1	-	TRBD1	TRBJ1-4	TGCGCCAGCAGCCAACCGGGACAGACTAATGAAAAACTGTTTTTT	CASSQPGQTNEKLFF
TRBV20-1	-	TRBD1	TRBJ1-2	TGCAGTGCTAGCAGGGGGGGCTACACCTTC	CSASRGGYTF
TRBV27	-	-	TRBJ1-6	TGTGCCAGCACCCGGGAGTGGAGCTCCTATAATTCACCCCTCCACTTT	CASTREWSSYNSPLHF
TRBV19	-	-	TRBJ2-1	TGTGCCAGTAGTATACGGGGTGAGCAGTTCTTC	CASSIRGEQFF
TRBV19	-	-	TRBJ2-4	TGTGCCAGTAGTGTGCAGATGAACATTCAGTACTTC	CASSVQMNIQYF
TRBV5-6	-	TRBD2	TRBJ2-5	TGTGCCAGCAGCTTGGCGAGACTAGCGGGAGGTGGGGAGACCCAGTACTTC	CASSLARLAGGGETQYF
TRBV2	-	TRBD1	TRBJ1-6	TGTGCCAGCAGTACCGGACAGGTACTTAATTCACCCCTCCACTTT	CASSTGQVLNSPLHF
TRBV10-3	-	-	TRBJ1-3	TGTGCCATCAGTGAGTCTAACTCTGGAAACACCATATATTTT	CAISESNSGNTIYF